A selection of T cell receptor beta chains follows, all from one sample in a study of cytomegalovirus exposure and HLA in healthy donors. Produced via immunoSEQ multiplex PCR; TCRdb's table is partial and in-frame only. The profile shows 150,000 to 200,000 clones, about 76% of them singletons. Sequenced sample: PBMCs. Receptor source: a woman between 45 and 65 years old in good health and CMV-seronegative. CDR3s leave out the opening cysteine and the closing phenylalanine or tryptophan. Each record gives: D gene, CDR3 length, V gene, CDR3 protein. D genes are given only for firm matches.

D gene: NA
CDR3 length: 13
V gene: TRBV6-5
CDR3 protein: ASSYSLGQSYEQY

D gene: TRBD1
CDR3 length: 14
V gene: TRBV4-3
CDR3 protein: ASSQLPGQTSYGYT

D gene: NA
CDR3 length: 13
V gene: TRBV19
CDR3 protein: ASSIGRQGNQPQH

D gene: NA
CDR3 length: 11
V gene: TRBV2
CDR3 protein: ASKGAWNEKLF

D gene: NA
CDR3 length: 11
V gene: TRBV10-3
CDR3 protein: AISEGGIDEQF

D gene: NA
CDR3 length: 12
V gene: TRBV7-9
CDR3 protein: ASSSKRTEETQY

D gene: TRBD2
CDR3 length: 13
V gene: TRBV5-1
CDR3 protein: ASSLTRGGLDTQY

D gene: TRBD1
CDR3 length: 11
V gene: TRBV5-6
CDR3 protein: ASSLYRGGTQY

D gene: TRBD1
CDR3 length: 13
V gene: TRBV9
CDR3 protein: ASSPRDRRNYGYT

D gene: TRBD1
CDR3 length: 15
V gene: TRBV9
CDR3 protein: ASSGGQANSYNSPLH

D gene: NA
CDR3 length: 12
V gene: TRBV5-1
CDR3 protein: ASSLGQSDYGYT

D gene: NA
CDR3 length: 15
V gene: TRBV6-1
CDR3 protein: ASSVRGIRVAVQPQH

D gene: TRBD1
CDR3 length: 14
V gene: TRBV19
CDR3 protein: ASSTPGQGAQQPQH

D gene: NA
CDR3 length: 13
V gene: TRBV6-6
CDR3 protein: ASSQNLALTIEAF

D gene: NA
CDR3 length: 13
V gene: TRBV5-1
CDR3 protein: ASSPGGGLYEKLF

D gene: NA
CDR3 length: 12
V gene: TRBV19
CDR3 protein: ASTHGGVGQPQH

D gene: NA
CDR3 length: 12
V gene: TRBV6-1
CDR3 protein: ASSEGGGPYEQY

D gene: TRBD1
CDR3 length: 13
V gene: TRBV29-1
CDR3 protein: SGSGGNATNEKLF

D gene: TRBD1
CDR3 length: 11
V gene: TRBV6-5
CDR3 protein: ASSSVGGDGYT

D gene: TRBD1
CDR3 length: 17
V gene: TRBV7-9
CDR3 protein: ASSLARVGTGPENTEAF

D gene: NA
CDR3 length: 13
V gene: TRBV2
CDR3 protein: ASSEAGFSNQPQH

D gene: TRBD1
CDR3 length: 12
V gene: TRBV5-1
CDR3 protein: ASSFSTGDGKLF

D gene: NA
CDR3 length: 13
V gene: TRBV29-1
CDR3 protein: SVEAGGFNNYGYT

D gene: NA
CDR3 length: 12
V gene: TRBV19
CDR3 protein: ASSQSGGNQPQH

D gene: TRBD1
CDR3 length: 13
V gene: TRBV5-5
CDR3 protein: ASSSRGGILYGYT

D gene: NA
CDR3 length: 12
V gene: TRBV2
CDR3 protein: ASSAIWANTEAF

D gene: NA
CDR3 length: 15
V gene: TRBV12-5
CDR3 protein: ASGFTRDIRPNTEAF

D gene: NA
CDR3 length: 12
V gene: TRBV18
CDR3 protein: ASSPGGSSNEQY

D gene: TRBD1
CDR3 length: 13
V gene: TRBV9
CDR3 protein: ASSVDGEGARGYT

D gene: NA
CDR3 length: 13
V gene: TRBV4-3
CDR3 protein: ASSQDTSWTDTQY

D gene: NA
CDR3 length: 16
V gene: TRBV19
CDR3 protein: ASSIILTKPGGYYGYT

D gene: NA
CDR3 length: 15
V gene: TRBV4-1
CDR3 protein: ASSQDPQTGMNTEAF

D gene: NA
CDR3 length: 13
V gene: TRBV18
CDR3 protein: ASSPYKDRNTEAF

D gene: TRBD1
CDR3 length: 11
V gene: TRBV6-6
CDR3 protein: ATRQGRNQPQH

D gene: NA
CDR3 length: 15
V gene: TRBV7-2
CDR3 protein: ASTRGGQFGGTDGYT

D gene: TRBD1
CDR3 length: 12
V gene: TRBV6-1
CDR3 protein: ASTLDRADTEAF

D gene: TRBD1
CDR3 length: 13
V gene: TRBV5-1
CDR3 protein: ASRETGNSNQPQH

D gene: TRBD1
CDR3 length: 13
V gene: TRBV6-6
CDR3 protein: ASSLGQGFTGELF

D gene: TRBD1
CDR3 length: 12
V gene: TRBV2
CDR3 protein: ASSFQGASNEQF

D gene: NA
CDR3 length: 13
V gene: TRBV6-5
CDR3 protein: ASRKSINSGNTIY

D gene: NA
CDR3 length: 12
V gene: TRBV7-3
CDR3 protein: ASSSTSSTDTQY

D gene: NA
CDR3 length: 12
V gene: TRBV5-1
CDR3 protein: ASSLKAGVDEAF

D gene: NA
CDR3 length: 13
V gene: TRBV7-3
CDR3 protein: ASSLAGTGANVLT

D gene: TRBD1
CDR3 length: 13
V gene: TRBV4-3
CDR3 protein: ASSQVQGGPYEQY

D gene: NA
CDR3 length: 13
V gene: TRBV13
CDR3 protein: ASSTEGGMNTEAF

D gene: NA
CDR3 length: 10
V gene: TRBV5-1
CDR3 protein: ASRPSGNGYT

D gene: TRBD2
CDR3 length: 15
V gene: TRBV4-1
CDR3 protein: ASSQGTRGDHADTQY

D gene: NA
CDR3 length: 11
V gene: TRBV27
CDR3 protein: ASSSQRGYEQY

D gene: TRBD1
CDR3 length: 13
V gene: TRBV2
CDR3 protein: ASIVTGQGNSPLH

D gene: TRBD1
CDR3 length: 16
V gene: TRBV2
CDR3 protein: ASSSRYGQGANTGELF